This T cell receptor beta chain was recorded in a study of blood T cell repertoires in COVID-19. The overall study: From T cells, B-cell-depleted T cells, or PBMCs came the material, which was cDNA or gDNA.

V was clipped by 1 base and J by 2 bases; unmatched bases: 2. CDR1 MGHRA and CDR2 YSYEKL come from the germline V gene. The CDR3 runs 15 residues. Here immunoSEQ multiplex PCR was the method, and the copy in TCRdb shows in-frame clones only, minus some. Seen here are around 250,000 clones, 80% to 90% observed once, and the top ten hold approximately 10%. Patients at the Seattle site were enrolled during active infection and followed longitudinally. About this clone itself: The same CDR3 also results from other DNA sequences found in this sample.

The clonotype originates from a woman in her 70s with COVID-19, enrolled during active disease. The chain links TRBV4-1 to TRBJ2-7, with TRBD2 matching over 10 bases. The sample consisted of peripheral blood. The CDR3 loop reads CASSQGLAGAYEQYF. Here the CDR3 DNA reads TGCGCCAGCAGCCAAGGCCTAGCGGGAGCCTACGAGCAGTACTTC.